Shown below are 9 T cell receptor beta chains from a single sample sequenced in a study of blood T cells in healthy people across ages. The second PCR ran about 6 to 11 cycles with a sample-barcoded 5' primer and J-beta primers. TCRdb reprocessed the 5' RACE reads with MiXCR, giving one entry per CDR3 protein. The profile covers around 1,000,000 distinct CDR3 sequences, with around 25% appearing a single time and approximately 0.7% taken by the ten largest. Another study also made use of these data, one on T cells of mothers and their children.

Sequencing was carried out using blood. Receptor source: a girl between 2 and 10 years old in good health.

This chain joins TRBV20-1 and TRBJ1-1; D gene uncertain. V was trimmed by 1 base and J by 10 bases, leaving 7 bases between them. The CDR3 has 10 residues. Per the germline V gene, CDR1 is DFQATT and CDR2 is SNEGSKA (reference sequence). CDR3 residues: CSARGIVAFF. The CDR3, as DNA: TGCAGTGCTAGAGGAATCGTAGCTTTCTTT.

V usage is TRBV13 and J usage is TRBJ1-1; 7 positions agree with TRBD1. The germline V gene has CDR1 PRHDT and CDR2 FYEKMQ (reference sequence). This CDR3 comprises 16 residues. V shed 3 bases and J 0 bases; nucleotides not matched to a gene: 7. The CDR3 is CASSFRDRLMNTEAFF. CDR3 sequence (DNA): TGTGCCAGCAGCTTCCGGGACAGACTTATGAACACTGAAGCTTTCTTT.

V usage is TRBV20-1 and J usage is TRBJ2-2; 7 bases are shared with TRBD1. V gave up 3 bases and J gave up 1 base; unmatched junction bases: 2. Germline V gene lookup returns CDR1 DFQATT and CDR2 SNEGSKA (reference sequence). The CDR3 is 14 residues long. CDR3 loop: CSASRQGNTGELFF. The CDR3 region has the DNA TGCAGTGCTAGTCGACAGGGGAACACCGGGGAGCTGTTTTTT.

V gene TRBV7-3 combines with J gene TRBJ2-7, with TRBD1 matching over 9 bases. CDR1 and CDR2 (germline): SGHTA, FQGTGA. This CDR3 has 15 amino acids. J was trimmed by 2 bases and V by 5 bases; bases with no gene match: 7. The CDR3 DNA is TGTGCCAGCAGCATGGGACAGGGAGAACCCTACGAGCAGTACTTC. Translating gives CASSMGQGEPYEQYF.

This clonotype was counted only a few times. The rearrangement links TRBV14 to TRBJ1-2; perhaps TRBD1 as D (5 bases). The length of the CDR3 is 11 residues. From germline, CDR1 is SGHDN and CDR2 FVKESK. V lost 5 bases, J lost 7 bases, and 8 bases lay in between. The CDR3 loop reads CASSSGTGYTF. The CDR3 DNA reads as TGTGCCAGCAGCTCGGGGACTGGCTACACCTTC.

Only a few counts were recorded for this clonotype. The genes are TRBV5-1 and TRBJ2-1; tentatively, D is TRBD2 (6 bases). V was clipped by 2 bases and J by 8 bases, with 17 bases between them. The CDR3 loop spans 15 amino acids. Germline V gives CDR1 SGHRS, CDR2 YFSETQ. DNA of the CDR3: TGCGCCAGCAGCTTCGGGGGAGAGGGAAGAGATGAGCAGTTCTTC. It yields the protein CASSFGGEGRDEQFF.

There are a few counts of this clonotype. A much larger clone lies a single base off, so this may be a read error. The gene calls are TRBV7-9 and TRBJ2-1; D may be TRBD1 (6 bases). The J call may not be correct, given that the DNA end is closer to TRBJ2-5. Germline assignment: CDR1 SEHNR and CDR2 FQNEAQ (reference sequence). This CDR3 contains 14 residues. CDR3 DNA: TGTGCCAGCAGCTTAGCGAGGGGGATAGAGACCCAGTACTTC. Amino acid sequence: CASSLARGIETQYF.

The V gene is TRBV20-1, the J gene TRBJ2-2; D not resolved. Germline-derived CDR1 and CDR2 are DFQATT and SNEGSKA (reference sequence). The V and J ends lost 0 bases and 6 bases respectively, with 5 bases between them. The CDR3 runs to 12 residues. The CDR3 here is CSARDLAGELFF. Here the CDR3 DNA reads TGCAGTGCTAGAGATCTGGCCGGGGAGCTGTTTTTT.

CDR3 residues: CATSSGGAGGQFF. In DNA form, the CDR3 reads TGTGCCACCAGCAGCGGTGGTGCGGGAGGGCAGTTCTTC. This chain connects TRBV15 to TRBJ2-5; 8 bases align to TRBD2. The end of the DNA fits TRBJ2-1 better, so the J call may be wrong. CDR1 is LNHNV and CDR2 is YYDKDF in the germline V gene (reference sequence). The CDR3 contains 13 residues.